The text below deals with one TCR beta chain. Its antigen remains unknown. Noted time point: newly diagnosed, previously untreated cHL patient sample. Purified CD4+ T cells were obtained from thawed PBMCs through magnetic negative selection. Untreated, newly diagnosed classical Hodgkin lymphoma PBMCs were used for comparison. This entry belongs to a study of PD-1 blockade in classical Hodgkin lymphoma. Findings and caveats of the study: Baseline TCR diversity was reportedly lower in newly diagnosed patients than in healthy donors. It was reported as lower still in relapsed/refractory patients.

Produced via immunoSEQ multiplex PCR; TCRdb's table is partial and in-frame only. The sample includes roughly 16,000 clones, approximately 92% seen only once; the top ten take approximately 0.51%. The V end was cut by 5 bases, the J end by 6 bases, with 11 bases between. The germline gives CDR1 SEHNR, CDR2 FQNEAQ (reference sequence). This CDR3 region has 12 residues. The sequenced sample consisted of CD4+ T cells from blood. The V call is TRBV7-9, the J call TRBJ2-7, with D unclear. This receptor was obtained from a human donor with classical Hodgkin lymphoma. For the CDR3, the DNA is TGTGCCAGCAGCCCCGGACCTCCCGAGCAGTACTTC. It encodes CASSPGPPEQYF.